This TCR beta chain appears in the sequencing data of a study of blood T cell repertoires in COVID-19. Generated by immunoSEQ multiplex PCR, the TCRdb table keeps only in-frame clones and is missing some. The repertoire consists of under 450,000 clones, with 88% occurring once and the leading ten covering roughly 12%. Patients at the Seattle site were enrolled during active infection and followed longitudinally. There are a few counts of this clone. J was trimmed by 0 bases and V by 4 bases; bases with no gene match: 9. The CDR3 runs to 17 residues. The germline gives CDR1 ENHRY, CDR2 SYGVKD. This TCR derives from a woman in her forties or fifties with COVID-19, enrolled during active disease. Material for sequencing was peripheral blood. J is TRBJ1-3 and V is TRBV10-3; 7 nucleotides line up with TRBD1. The CDR3 DNA sequence: TGTGCCATCAGTGGGCCGGACAGGTCGGACTCTGGAAACACCATATATTTT. Translation gives CAISGPDRSDSGNTIYF.